Below, one T cell receptor (beta chain) is given with its context. This record belongs to a study of blood T cell repertoires in COVID-19. Study-wide context: Acute-phase and convalescent COVID-19 samples originated in the United States, Italy and Spain.

Per the authors' pipeline: Reference gene primer amplification gave nucleated cell count estimates. Clones were read by immunoSEQ multiplex PCR, and TCRdb kept only the in-frame ones, dropping some. V and J calls and clone size are given by that table; D and trimming were obtained from the DNA. The table has 250,000 to 350,000 clones, just under 90% seen once; the top ten hold roughly 6.1%. Germline-derived CDR1 and CDR2 are KGHSH and LQKENI. The ends lost 4 bases at V and 5 bases at J; junction bases unmatched: 7. The CDR3 is made up of 14 amino acids. This receptor was obtained from a woman between 50 and 59 years old with COVID-19, enrolled during active disease. The chain carries TRBV18 and TRBJ2-7; TRBD1 matches 8 bases. Sequencing used peripheral blood. CDR3 residues: CASSQRTGIDEQYF. The CDR3 DNA reads TGTGCCAGCTCACAAAGGACAGGGATCGACGAGCAGTACTTC.